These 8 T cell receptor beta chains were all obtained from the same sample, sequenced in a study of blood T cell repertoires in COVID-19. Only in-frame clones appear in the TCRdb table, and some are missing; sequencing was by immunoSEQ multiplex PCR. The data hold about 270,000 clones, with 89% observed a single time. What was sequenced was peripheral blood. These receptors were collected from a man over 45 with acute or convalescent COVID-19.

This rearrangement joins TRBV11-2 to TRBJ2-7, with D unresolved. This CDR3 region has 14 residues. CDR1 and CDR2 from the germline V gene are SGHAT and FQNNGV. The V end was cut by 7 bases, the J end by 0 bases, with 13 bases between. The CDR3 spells CASTPDTSSYEQYF. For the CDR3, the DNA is TGTGCCAGCACCCCTGACACCTCCTCCTACGAGCAGTACTTC.

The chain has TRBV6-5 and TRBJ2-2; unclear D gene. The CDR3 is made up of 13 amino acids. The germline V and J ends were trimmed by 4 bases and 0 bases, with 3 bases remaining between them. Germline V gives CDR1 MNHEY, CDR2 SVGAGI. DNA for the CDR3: TGTGCCAGCAGTTCGTCGAACACCGGGGAGCTGTTTTTT. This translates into CASSSSNTGELFF.

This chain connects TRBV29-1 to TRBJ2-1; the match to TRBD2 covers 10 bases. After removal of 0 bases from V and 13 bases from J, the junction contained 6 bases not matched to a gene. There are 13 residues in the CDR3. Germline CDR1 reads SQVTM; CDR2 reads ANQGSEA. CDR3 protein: CSVEDITSGDQFF. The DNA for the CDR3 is TGCAGCGTTGAAGATATTACTAGCGGGGACCAGTTCTTC.

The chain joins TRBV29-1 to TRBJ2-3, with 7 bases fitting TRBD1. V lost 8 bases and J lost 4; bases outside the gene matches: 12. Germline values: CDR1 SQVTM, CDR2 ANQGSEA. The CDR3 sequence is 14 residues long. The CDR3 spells CSTNHRGLADTQYF. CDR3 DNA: TGCAGCACAAATCACAGGGGTTTGGCAGATACGCAGTATTTT.

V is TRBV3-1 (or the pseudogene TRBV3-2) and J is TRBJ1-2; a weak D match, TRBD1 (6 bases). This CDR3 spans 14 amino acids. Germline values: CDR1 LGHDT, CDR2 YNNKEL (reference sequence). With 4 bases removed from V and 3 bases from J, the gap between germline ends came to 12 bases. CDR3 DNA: TGTGCCAGCAGCCCCGGACAGCGAGACTATGGCTACACCTTC. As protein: CASSPGQRDYGYTF.

This CDR3 reads CASSQAGTGGVYGYTF. For the CDR3, the DNA is TGTGCCAGCAGCCAGGCGGGGACAGGAGGGGTCTATGGCTACACCTTC. The gene calls are TRBV3-1 (or the pseudogene TRBV3-2) and TRBJ1-2; TRBD1 agrees at 8 bases. Per germline, CDR1 LGHDT and CDR2 YNNKEL (reference sequence). J gave up 4 bases and V 3 bases, and 10 bases lay outside the gene matches. The CDR3 has 16 amino acids.

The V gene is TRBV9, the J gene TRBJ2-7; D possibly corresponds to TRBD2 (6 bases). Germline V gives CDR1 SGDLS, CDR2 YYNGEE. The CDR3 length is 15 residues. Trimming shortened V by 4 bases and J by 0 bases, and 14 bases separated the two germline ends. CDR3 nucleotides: TGTGCCAGCAGCCCCGTGGGGCGGGACTCCTACGAGCAGTACTTC. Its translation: CASSPVGRDSYEQYF. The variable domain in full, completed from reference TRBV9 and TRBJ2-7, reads DSGVTQTPKHLITATGQRVTLRCSPRSGDLSVYWYQQSLDQGLQFLIQYYNGEERAKGNILERFSAQQFPDLHSELNLSSLELGDSALYFCASSPVGRDSYEQYFGPGTRLTVT.

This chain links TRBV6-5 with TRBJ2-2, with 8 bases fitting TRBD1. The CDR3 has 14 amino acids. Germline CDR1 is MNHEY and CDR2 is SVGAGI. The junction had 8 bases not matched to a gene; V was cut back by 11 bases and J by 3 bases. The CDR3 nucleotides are TGTGCCTACAGGTCAGGGGGCCACACCGGGGAGCTGTTTTTT. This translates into CAYRSGGHTGELFF.